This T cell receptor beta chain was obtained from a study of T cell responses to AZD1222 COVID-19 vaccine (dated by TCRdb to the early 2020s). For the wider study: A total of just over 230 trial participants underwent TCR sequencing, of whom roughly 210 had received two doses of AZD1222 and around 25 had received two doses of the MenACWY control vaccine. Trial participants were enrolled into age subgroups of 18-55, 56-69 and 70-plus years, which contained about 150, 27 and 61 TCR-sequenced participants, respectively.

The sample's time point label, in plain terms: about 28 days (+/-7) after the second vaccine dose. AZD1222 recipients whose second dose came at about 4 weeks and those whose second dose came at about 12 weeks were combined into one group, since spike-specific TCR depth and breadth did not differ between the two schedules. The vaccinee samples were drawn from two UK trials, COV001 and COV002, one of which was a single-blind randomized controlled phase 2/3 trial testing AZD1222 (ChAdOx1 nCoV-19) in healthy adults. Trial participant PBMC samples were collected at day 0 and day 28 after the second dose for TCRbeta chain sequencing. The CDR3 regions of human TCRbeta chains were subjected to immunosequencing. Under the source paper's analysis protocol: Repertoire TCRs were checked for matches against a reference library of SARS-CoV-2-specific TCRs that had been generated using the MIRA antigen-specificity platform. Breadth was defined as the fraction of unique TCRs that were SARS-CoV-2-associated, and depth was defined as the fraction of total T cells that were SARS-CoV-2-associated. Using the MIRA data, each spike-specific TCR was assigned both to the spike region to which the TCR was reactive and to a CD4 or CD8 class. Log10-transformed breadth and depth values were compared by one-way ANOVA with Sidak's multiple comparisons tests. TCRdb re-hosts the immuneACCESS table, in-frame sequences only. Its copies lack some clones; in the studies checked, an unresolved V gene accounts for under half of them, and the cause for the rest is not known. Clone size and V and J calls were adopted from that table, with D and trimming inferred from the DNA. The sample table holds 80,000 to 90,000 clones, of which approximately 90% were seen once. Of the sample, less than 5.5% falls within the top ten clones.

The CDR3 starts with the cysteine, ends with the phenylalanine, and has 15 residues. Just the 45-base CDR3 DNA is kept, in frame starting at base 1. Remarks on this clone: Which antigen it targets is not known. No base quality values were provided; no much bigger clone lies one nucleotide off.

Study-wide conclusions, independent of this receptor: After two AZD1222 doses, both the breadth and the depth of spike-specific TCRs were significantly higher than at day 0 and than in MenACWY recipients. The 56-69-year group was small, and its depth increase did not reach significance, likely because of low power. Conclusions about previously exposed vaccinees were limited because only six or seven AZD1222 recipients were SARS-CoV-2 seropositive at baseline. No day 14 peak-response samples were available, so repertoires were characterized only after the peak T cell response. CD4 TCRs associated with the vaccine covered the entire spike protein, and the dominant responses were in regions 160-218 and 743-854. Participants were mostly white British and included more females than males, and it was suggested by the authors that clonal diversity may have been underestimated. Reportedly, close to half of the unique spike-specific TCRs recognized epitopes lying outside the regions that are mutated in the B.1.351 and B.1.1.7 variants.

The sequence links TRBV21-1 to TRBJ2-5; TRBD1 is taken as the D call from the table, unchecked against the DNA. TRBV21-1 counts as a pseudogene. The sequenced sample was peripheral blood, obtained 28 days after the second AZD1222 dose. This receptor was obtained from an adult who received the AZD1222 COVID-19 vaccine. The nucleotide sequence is TGTGCCAGCAGCAAAGGGGAGCGAGGGGGAGAGACCCAGTACTTC. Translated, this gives CASSKGERGGETQYF.